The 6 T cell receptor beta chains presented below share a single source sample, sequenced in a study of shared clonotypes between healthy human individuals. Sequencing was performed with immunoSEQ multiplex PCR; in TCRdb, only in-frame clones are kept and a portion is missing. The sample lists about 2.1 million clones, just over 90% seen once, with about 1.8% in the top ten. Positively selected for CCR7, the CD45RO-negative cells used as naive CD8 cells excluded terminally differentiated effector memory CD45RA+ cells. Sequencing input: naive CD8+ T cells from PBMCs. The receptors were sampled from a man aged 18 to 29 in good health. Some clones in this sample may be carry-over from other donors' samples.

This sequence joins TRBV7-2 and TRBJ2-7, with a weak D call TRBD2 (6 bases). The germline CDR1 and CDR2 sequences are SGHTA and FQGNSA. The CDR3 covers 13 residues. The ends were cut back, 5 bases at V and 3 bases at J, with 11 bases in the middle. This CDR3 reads CASSLWRGYEQYF. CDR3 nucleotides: TGTGCCAGCAGCCTCTGGCGGGGCTACGAGCAGTACTTC.

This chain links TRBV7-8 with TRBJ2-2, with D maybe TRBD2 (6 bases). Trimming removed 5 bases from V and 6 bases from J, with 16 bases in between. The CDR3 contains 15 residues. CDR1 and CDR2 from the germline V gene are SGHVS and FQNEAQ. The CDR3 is CASSQLEGIPGELFF. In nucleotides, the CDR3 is TGTGCCAGCAGCCAGTTGGAGGGGATCCCCGGGGAGCTGTTTTTT.

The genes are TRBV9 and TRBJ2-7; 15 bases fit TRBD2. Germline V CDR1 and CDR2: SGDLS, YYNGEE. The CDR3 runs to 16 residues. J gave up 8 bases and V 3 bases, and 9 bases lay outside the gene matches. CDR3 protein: CASSEYSGLAGGKQYF. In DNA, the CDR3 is TGTGCCAGCAGCGAGTACTCGGGACTAGCGGGAGGAAAGCAGTACTTC. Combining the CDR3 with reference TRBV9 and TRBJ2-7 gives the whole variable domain DSGVTQTPKHLITATGQRVTLRCSPRSGDLSVYWYQQSLDQGLQFLIQYYNGEERAKGNILERFSAQQFPDLHSELNLSSLELGDSALYFCASSEYSGLAGGKQYFGPGTRLTVT.

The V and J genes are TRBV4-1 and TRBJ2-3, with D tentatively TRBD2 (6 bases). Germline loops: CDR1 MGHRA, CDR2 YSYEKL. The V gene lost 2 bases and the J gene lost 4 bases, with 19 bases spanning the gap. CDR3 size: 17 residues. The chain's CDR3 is CASSQLPLAGRSDTQYF. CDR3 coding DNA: TGCGCCAGCAGCCAACTTCCGCTGGCGGGGAGGTCAGATACGCAGTATTTT.

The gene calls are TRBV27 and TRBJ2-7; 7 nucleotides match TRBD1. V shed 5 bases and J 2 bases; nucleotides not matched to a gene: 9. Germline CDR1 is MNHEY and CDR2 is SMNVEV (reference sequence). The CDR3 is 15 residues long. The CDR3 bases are TGTGCCAGCAGTCCATCGGACAGGAAAACCTACGAGCAGTACTTC. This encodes CASSPSDRKTYEQYF.

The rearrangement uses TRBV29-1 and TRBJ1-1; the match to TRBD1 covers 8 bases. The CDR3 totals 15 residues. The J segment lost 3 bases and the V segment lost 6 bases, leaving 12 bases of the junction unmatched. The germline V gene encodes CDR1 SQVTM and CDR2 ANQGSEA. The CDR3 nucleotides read TGCAGCGTCCGGGACAGGATACGGATGGACACTGAAGCTTTCTTT. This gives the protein CSVRDRIRMDTEAFF.